These T cell receptor beta chains were read from a single sample in a study of T cells in localized non-small cell lung cancer. This table comes from immunoSEQ multiplex PCR, and its TCRdb copy is limited to in-frame clones, with some not included. This sample yields roughly 86,000 clones, of which approximately 84% are seen a single time; 2.5% to 3% belongs to the top ten. The source material was peripheral blood, sampled before any cancer treatment. The receptors were sampled from a man aged 35 to 69 with stage I lung adenocarcinoma. CDR3s include the opening cysteine and the closing phenylalanine or tryptophan. The order of the fields is clone size, J gene, V gene, D gene, CDR3 DNA, CDR3 protein. The D gene is left open where the match is weak. The listing skips clone size in some rows; elsewhere it reads once, few, many or a size class.

>.|TRBJ2-5|TRBV7-6|.
TGTGCCAGCAGCCCCACAGGGGGGGCCGGGACCCAGTACTTC
CASSPTGGAGTQYF
>.|TRBJ1-5|TRBV6-6|.
TGTGCCAGCAGTTATCCAGGTTTAAGCAATCAGCCCCAGCATTTT
CASSYPGLSNQPQHF
>.|TRBJ1-3|TRBV11-2|TRBD1
TGTGCCAGCAGCCTTTACCGGGACAGCTCTGGAAACACCATATATTTT
CASSLYRDSSGNTIYF
>.|TRBJ2-1|TRBV5-1|.
TGCGCCAGCAGCTTTAGACAGCCACGAAGAAGCAATGAGCAGTTCTTC
CASSFRQPRRSNEQFF
>.|TRBJ2-5|TRBV4-2|.
TGTGCCAGCAGCCAAGATTTTCAGGTTGGTGGGGAGACCCAGTACTTC
CASSQDFQVGGETQYF
>.|TRBJ1-1|TRBV2|.
TGTGCCAGCCTCGCGGAGGGGAACACTGAAGCTTTCTTT
CASLAEGNTEAFF
>.|TRBJ2-2|TRBV4-1|TRBD2
TGCGCCACCCGAAGCGGGAGTCGGACCGGGGAGCTGTTTTTT
CATRSGSRTGELFF
>.|TRBJ2-7|TRBV10-1|.
TGCGCCAGCAGTGAGTCCGGCGTGTACGAGCAGTACTTC
CASSESGVYEQYF
>.|TRBJ2-5|TRBV9|TRBD1
TGTGCCAGCAGCGCCAGGACAGGGTGGGAGACCCAGTACTTC
CASSARTGWETQYF
>.|TRBJ2-7|TRBV4-1|.
TGCGCCAGCAGCCCATCAGGGGGGCCCCCCTACGAGCAGTACTTC
CASSPSGGPPYEQYF
>.|TRBJ2-5|TRBV7-9|.
TGTCCTCGCAGTCCCCCAGACCAAGAGACCCAGTACTTC
CPRSPPDQETQYF
>.|TRBJ2-3|TRBV6-1|.
TGTGCCAGCTTTGGGACGGGGCGGAGAGATACGCAGTATTTT
CASFGTGRRDTQYF
>few|TRBJ1-2|TRBV30|TRBD1
TGTGCCTGGAGTGACGGGACAGGGGGAGTCTATGGCTACACCTTC
CAWSDGTGGVYGYTF
>.|TRBJ1-3|TRBV7-8|.
TGTGCCAGCAGCCCGAGGACAGCCTCTGGAAACACCATATATTTT
CASSPRTASGNTIYF
>.|TRBJ1-2|TRBV6-5|TRBD1
TGTGCCAGCAGGCGGGGACAGGGGGAAAACTATGGCTACACCTTC
CASRRGQGENYGYTF
>.|TRBJ2-7|TRBV18|.
TGTGCCAGCTCACCCACGCCCGGGGATGGGCGGGAGCAGTACTTC
CASSPTPGDGREQYF
>.|TRBJ2-5|TRBV7-8|.
TGTGCCAGCAGCCGTACCCTTACCATAGAGACCCAGTACTTC
CASSRTLTIETQYF
>.|TRBJ1-2|TRBV6-4|TRBD1
TGTGCCAGCAGTGAGGTAAGGACAGGACTCTATGGCTACACCTTC
CASSEVRTGLYGYTF
>.|TRBJ2-7|TRBV6-5|TRBD1
TGTGCCAGTAGGGACAGGGGGCCTTACGAGCAGTACTTC
CASRDRGPYEQYF
>few|TRBJ1-1|TRBV18|TRBD1
TGTGCCAGCTCCCTTCGAGGACAGGGTTCAGAAGCTTTCTTT
CASSLRGQGSEAFF
>.|TRBJ2-5|TRBV5-1|.
TGCGCCAGCAGCCGGGACTCCCTGAAGACCCAGTACTTC
CASSRDSLKTQYF
>.|TRBJ1-2|TRBV30|.
TGTGCCTGGACCCGAAGTCTTGTAGTTGGCTACACCTTC
CAWTRSLVVGYTF
>few|TRBJ1-2|TRBV5-1|.
TGCGCCAGCGGTAACAGGGAAAGTAATGGCTACACCTTC
CASGNRESNGYTF
>.|TRBJ2-1|TRBV6-5|.
TGTGCCAGCAGTTACTCCGCGGGAAAGGGCTACAATGAGCAGTTCTTC
CASSYSAGKGYNEQFF
>once|TRBJ2-1|TRBV6-5|TRBD2
TGTGCCAGCCGAACTAGCGGGGGGAATGAGCAGTTCTTC
CASRTSGGNEQFF
>.|TRBJ2-7|TRBV15|TRBD1
TGTGCCACCAGTAGTGGGACAGGCCGTTCAGAGCAGTACTTC
CATSSGTGRSEQYF
>.|TRBJ2-7|TRBV6-6|.
TGTGCCAGCAATAATGGAAGGGGATACGAGCAGTACTTC
CASNNGRGYEQYF
>.|TRBJ2-7|TRBV18|.
TGTGCCAGCTCGCCGACAGGGAGGGTCGAGCAGTACTTC
CASSPTGRVEQYF
>once|TRBJ2-7|TRBV11-2|.
TGTGCCAGCAGCTTAGTAACGGGAGATCTTCGCTACGAGCAGTACTTC
CASSLVTGDLRYEQYF
>.|TRBJ2-3|TRBV7-2|.
TGTGCCAGCAGCCCAAACACAGATACGCAGTATTTT
CASSPNTDTQYF
>.|TRBJ2-5|TRBV6-5|TRBD1
TGTGCCAGCAGTTACTCAGGACAGGGGCCGGAGACCCAGTACTTC
CASSYSGQGPETQYF
>.|TRBJ1-2|TRBV5-1|.
TGCGCCAGCAGCTTTGAGGGAATCGCTAACTATGGCTACACCTTC
CASSFEGIANYGYTF
>.|TRBJ2-1|TRBV2|.
TGTGCCAGCAGTGAAGGTCTAGGAGGGGATGAGCAGTTCTTC
CASSEGLGGDEQFF
>.|TRBJ1-4|TRBV4-2|.
TGTGCCAGCAGCCAAATTTATCAAGGGTCGGACGTCGGAAAACTGTTTTTT
CASSQIYQGSDVGKLFF
>.|TRBJ1-3|TRBV21-1|.
TGTGCCAGCAGCAACGGGGGAAACACCATATATTTT
CASSNGGNTIYF
>.|TRBJ1-1|TRBV28|.
TGTGCCAGCAGGACCTTTACTGAAGCTTTCTTT
CASRTFTEAFF
>few|TRBJ2-7|TRBV4-2|.
TGTGCCAGCAGCCAAGAGGGACCGGGACAACCCTACGAGCAGTACTTC
CASSQEGPGQPYEQYF
>.|TRBJ2-2|TRBV7-9|TRBD2
TGTGCCAGCAGCGCCCCCGGCGGGGGGGCCGGCGGGGAGCTGTTTTTT
CASSAPGGGAGGELFF
>.|TRBJ2-3|TRBV6-4|TRBD2
TGTGCCAGCAGTGACCGGGTGTCTATAGCGGGAGGGACCGATAGCACAGATACGCAGTATTTT
CASSDRVSIAGGTDSTDTQYF
>few|TRBJ2-1|TRBV7-6|.
TGTGCCAGCAGCTTAGGGCTAGCGAAGGGGAATGAGCAGTTCTTC
CASSLGLAKGNEQFF
>.|TRBJ2-4|TRBV5-5|TRBD2
TGTGCCAGCGACAGGGGACGGCTAGCGGGAGGGAAAAACATTCAGTACTTC
CASDRGRLAGGKNIQYF
>.|TRBJ1-4|TRBV30|.
TGTGCCTGCCGGCCGGACGGATTTCTTAATGAAAAACTGTTTTTT
CACRPDGFLNEKLFF
>.|TRBJ2-1|TRBV7-3|.
TGTGCCAGCAGGTCTTCCCACTACAATGAGCAGTTCTTC
CASRSSHYNEQFF
>.|TRBJ1-2|TRBV5-1|TRBD1
TGCGCCAGCAGCTTGGGCGACAGGGCGGGGGGCTACACCTTC
CASSLGDRAGGYTF
>.|TRBJ2-7|TRBV6-6|TRBD2
TGTGCCAGCAGTCGCCAGGCTAGCGGTCCCTACGAGCAGTACTTC
CASSRQASGPYEQYF
>.|TRBJ2-1|TRBV6-5|TRBD2
TGTGCCAGCAGGACTAGCGGCTCTTTCAATGAGCAGTTCTTC
CASRTSGSFNEQFF
>.|TRBJ1-3|TRBV5-6|.
TGTGCCAGCAGCCAAACCCCGTTTTCCTCTGGAAACACCATATATTTT
CASSQTPFSSGNTIYF
>.|TRBJ1-2|TRBV6-5|.
TGTGCCAGCAGTTACTCTTTTATCAGGGGACCTGGCTACACCTTC
CASSYSFIRGPGYTF
>.|TRBJ1-2|TRBV5-1|.
TGCGCCAGCAGCTTGGACGGTAACTATGGCTACACCTTC
CASSLDGNYGYTF
>once|TRBJ1-2|TRBV5-5|TRBD1
TGTGCCAGCATCCCCAGGACAGGGGACGGCTACACCTTC
CASIPRTGDGYTF
>many|TRBJ1-1|TRBV9|.
TGTGCCAGCAGCCCCCGGACAGCTAGTGAAGCTTTCTTT
CASSPRTASEAFF
>.|TRBJ1-6|TRBV30|.
TGTGCCCGTAAAGAAGGAGGAAATTCACCCCTCCACTTT
CARKEGGNSPLHF
>medium-sized|TRBJ2-3|TRBV18|.
TGTGCCAGCTCACCACTACCGGGAGCAGATACGCAGTATTTT
CASSPLPGADTQYF
>.|TRBJ1-3|TRBV6-5|.
TGTGCCAGCACTAGCTCTGGAAACACCATATATTTT
CASTSSGNTIYF
>few|TRBJ1-2|TRBV2|.
TGTGCCAGCAGTGAGTTTGGGGGCTCTCAGGGCTACACCTTC
CASSEFGGSQGYTF